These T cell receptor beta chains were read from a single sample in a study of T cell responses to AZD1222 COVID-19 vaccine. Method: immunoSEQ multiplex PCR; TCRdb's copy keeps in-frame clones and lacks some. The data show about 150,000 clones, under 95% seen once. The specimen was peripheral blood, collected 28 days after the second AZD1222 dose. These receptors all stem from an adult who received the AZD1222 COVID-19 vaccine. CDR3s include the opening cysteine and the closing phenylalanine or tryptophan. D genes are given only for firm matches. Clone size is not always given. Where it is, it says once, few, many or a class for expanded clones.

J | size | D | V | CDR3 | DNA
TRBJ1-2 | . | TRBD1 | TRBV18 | CASSPYGQGNNYGYTF | TGTGCCAGCTCACCTTATGGACAGGGCAATAACTATGGCTACACCTTC
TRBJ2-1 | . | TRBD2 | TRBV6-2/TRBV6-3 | CASSLLAGRSYNEQFF | TGTGCCAGCAGTCTCTTAGCGGGCCGCTCCTACAATGAGCAGTTCTTC
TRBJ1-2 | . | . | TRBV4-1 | CASSGGLRGRLNGYTF | TGCGCCAGCAGCGGAGGGTTAAGGGGTCGACTGAATGGCTACACCTTC
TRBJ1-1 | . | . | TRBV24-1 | CATSDTRQVGTEAFF | TGTGCCACCAGTGATACTCGACAGGTTGGGACTGAAGCTTTCTTT
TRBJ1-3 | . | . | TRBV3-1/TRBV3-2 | CASSLPGELGNTIYF | TGTGCCAGCAGTTTACCAGGAGAACTTGGAAACACCATATATTTT
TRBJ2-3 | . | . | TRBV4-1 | CASSQGGDPDTQYF | TGCGCCAGCAGCCAAGGCGGGGACCCAGATACGCAGTATTTT
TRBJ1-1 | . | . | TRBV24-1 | CATSESGVRTEAFF | TGTGCCACCAGTGAATCGGGGGTTCGGACTGAAGCTTTCTTT
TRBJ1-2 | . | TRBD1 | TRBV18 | CASSSTGEQNGYTF | TGTGCCAGCTCATCCACAGGGGAACAGAATGGCTACACCTTC
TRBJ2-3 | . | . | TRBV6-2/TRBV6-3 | CASSRKRASSTDTQYF | TGTGCCAGCAGTCGAAAGCGGGCCTCTAGCACAGATACGCAGTATTTT
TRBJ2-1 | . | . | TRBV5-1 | CASRVEAHSFEQFF | TGCGCCAGCAGAGTAGAGGCTCACAGCTTTGAGCAGTTCTTC
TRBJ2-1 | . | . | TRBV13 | CASSWVARNGEQFF | TGTGCCAGCAGCTGGGTCGCCAGGAATGGTGAGCAGTTCTTC
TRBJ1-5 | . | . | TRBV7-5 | CARSPFTGTVNNQPQHF | TGTGCCAGAAGTCCCTTCACCGGGACAGTTAACAATCAGCCCCAGCATTTT
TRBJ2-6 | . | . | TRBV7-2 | CASSLSTRITGANVLTF | TGTGCCAGCAGCTTATCAACGAGGATCACTGGGGCCAACGTCCTGACTTTC
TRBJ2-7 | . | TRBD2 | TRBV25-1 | CASSESGLADSYEQYF | TGTGCCAGCAGTGAAAGTGGACTAGCGGACTCCTACGAGCAGTACTTC
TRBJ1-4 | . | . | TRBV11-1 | CASSLSGGEKLFF | TGTGCCAGCAGCTTATCCGGGGGCGAAAAACTGTTTTTT
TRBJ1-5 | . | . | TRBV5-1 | CASSLVGGVVNQPQHF | TGCGCCAGCAGCTTGGTAGGGGGAGTAGTCAATCAGCCCCAGCATTTT
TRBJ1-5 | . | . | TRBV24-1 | CATSLSGDQPQHF | TGTGCCACCAGTTTATCTGGGGATCAGCCCCAGCATTTT
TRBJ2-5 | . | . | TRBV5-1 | CASSPVSGGETQYF | TGCGCCAGCAGCCCGGTGAGTGGCGGAGAGACCCAGTACTTC
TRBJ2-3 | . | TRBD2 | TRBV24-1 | CATSGNSGEDTQYF | TGTGCCACCAGTGGGAATAGCGGGGAAGATACGCAGTATTTT
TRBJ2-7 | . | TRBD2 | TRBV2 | CASSEILAGAGEQYF | TGTGCCAGCAGTGAAATCCTAGCGGGAGCTGGCGAGCAGTACTTC
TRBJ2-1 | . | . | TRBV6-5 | CASSPPTDYNEQFF | TGTGCCAGCAGTCCGCCGACCGATTACAATGAGCAGTTCTTC
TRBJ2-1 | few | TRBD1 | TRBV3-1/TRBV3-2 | CASSLWTGATSYNEQFF | TGTGCCAGCAGCCTCTGGACAGGGGCAACCAGCTACAATGAGCAGTTCTTC
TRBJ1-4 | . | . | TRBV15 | CATSSLRRVMVF | TGTGCCACCAGCAGCCTTCGCCGGGTTATGGTTTTT
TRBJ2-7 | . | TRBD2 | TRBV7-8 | CASRGLAGDYSYEQYF | TGTGCCAGCAGGGGGCTAGCGGGAGACTACTCCTACGAGCAGTACTTC
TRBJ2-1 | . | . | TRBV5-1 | CASSLSPSYGLFNEQFF | TGCGCCAGCAGCTTGTCCCCGTCGTACGGGCTTTTCAATGAGCAGTTCTTC
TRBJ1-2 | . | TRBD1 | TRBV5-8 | CASSLKGAAYGYTF | TGTGCCAGCAGCTTAAAGGGGGCTGCCTATGGCTACACCTTC
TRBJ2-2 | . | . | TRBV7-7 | CASREWQRGHTGELFF | TGTGCTAGCAGGGAATGGCAGAGGGGCCACACCGGGGAGCTGTTTTTT
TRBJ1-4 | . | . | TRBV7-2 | CASSLGGQGQEKLFF | TGTGCCAGCAGCTTAGGCGGACAAGGGCAGGAAAAACTGTTTTTT
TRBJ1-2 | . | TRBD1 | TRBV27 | CASSFSGDSLSLGPNYGYTF | TGTGCCAGCAGTTTCAGTGGGGACAGCCTTTCGTTGGGCCCTAACTATGGCTACACCTTC
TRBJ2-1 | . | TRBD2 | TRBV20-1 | CSASGLAGGSNEQFF | TGCAGTGCGAGTGGACTAGCGGGGGGGAGCAATGAGCAGTTCTTC
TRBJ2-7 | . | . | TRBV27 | CASRAAGLSYEQYF | TGTGCCAGCCGTGCGGCAGGACTTTCCTACGAGCAGTACTTC
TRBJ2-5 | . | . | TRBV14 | CASSQDFGTTYQETQYF | TGTGCCAGCAGCCAAGATTTCGGGACAACGTACCAAGAGACCCAGTACTTC
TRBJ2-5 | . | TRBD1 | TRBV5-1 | CASSWGTGQETQYF | TGCGCCAGCAGCTGGGGGACAGGTCAAGAGACCCAGTACTTC
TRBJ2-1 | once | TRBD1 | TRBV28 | CASSGRTGVTYNEQFF | TGTGCCAGCAGTGGCCGGACAGGGGTAACCTACAATGAGCAGTTCTTC
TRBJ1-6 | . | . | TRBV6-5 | CASRTENNSPLHF | TGTGCCAGTAGGACAGAAAATAATTCACCCCTCCACTTT
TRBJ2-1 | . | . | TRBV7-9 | CASSFSYNEQFF | TGTGCCAGCAGCTTTTCATACAATGAGCAGTTCTTC
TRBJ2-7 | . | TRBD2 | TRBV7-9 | CASSSQRIRSGTPEQYF | TGTGCCAGCAGCTCACAAAGGATCCGGAGCGGGACGCCCGAGCAGTACTTC
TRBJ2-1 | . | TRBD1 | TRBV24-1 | CATSDQGANGYNEQFF | TGTGCCACCAGTGATCAGGGGGCGAATGGCTACAATGAGCAGTTCTTC
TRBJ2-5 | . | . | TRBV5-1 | CASSLMLAPETQYF | TGCGCCAGCAGCTTGATGTTAGCGCCAGAGACCCAGTACTTC
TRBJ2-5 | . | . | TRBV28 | CASSLGTEETQYF | TGTGCCAGCAGTTTAGGGACGGAAGAGACCCAGTACTTC
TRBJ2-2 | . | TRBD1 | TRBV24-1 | CATSDLPDRAPNTGELFF | TGTGCCACCAGTGATTTACCGGACAGGGCCCCGAACACCGGGGAGCTGTTTTTT
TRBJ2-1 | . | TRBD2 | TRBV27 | CASTLSGRAYNEQFF | TGTGCCAGCACCCTTAGCGGGAGAGCCTACAATGAGCAGTTCTTC
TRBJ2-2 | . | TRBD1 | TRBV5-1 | CASSLLGQENTGELFF | TGCGCCAGCAGCTTACTGGGACAGGAGAACACCGGGGAGCTGTTTTTT
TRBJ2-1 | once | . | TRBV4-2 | CASSQEHNEQFF | TGTGCCAGCAGCCAAGAACACAATGAGCAGTTCTTC
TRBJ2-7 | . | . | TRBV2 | CASLGWRYEQYF | TGTGCCAGCCTGGGTTGGCGCTACGAGCAGTACTTC
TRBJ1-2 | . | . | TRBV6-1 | CASSEAKSRIQITF | TGTGCCAGCAGTGAAGCAAAGAGTCGGATACAGATCACCTTC
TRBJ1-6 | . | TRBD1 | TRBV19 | CASRTMDRGPYNSPLHF | TGTGCCAGTAGGACCATGGACAGGGGGCCTTATAATTCACCCCTCCACTTT
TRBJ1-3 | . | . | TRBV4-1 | CASSQVVASSGNTIYF | TGCGCCAGCAGCCAAGTTGTAGCGAGCTCTGGAAACACCATATATTTT
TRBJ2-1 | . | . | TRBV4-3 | CASSQEGRQAAYNEQFF | TGCGCCAGCAGCCAAGAAGGGCGGCAGGCAGCCTACAATGAGCAGTTCTTC
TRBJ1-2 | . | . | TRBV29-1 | CSVGGARGRERNYGYTF | TGCAGCGTTGGGGGGGCTAGGGGACGAGAAAGGAACTATGGCTACACCTTC
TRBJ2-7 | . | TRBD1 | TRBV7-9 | CASSTGQGGYEQYF | TGTGCCAGCAGCACTGGACAGGGAGGCTACGAGCAGTACTTC
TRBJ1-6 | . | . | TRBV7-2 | CASSLEARGSPLHF | TGTGCCAGCAGCTTAGAGGCACGTGGTTCACCCCTCCACTTT
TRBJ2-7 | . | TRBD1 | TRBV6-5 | CASSLRQGRSYEQYF | TGTGCCAGCAGCCTACGACAGGGCCGGTCCTACGAGCAGTACTTC